This record looks at one T cell receptor (beta chain) sequence and its context. The antigen is not known. The protocol was immunoSEQ multiplex PCR, while the TCRdb copy is restricted to in-frame clones and leaves out a portion. The sample contains tens of thousands of clones, roughly four fifths of which appear only once. The data were taken from a study of T cells in narcolepsy. Whole-study findings and limits: Autoreactive HCRT-specific and TRIB2-specific clonotypes were marked in same-patient CSF-versus-blood CD4+ comparisons. Blood of same and different patients, but not healthy controls, reportedly held recurring autoreactive clonotypes. Autoreactive clone sequences were missing from some blood memory CD4+ repertoires.

Between the trimmed V and J ends, which lost 6 bases and 0 bases, there was a span of 5 bases. Germline CDR1 is WNHNN and CDR2 is SYGVQD (reference sequence). This CDR3 spans 13 amino acids. V and J are TRBV10-1 and TRBJ2-2; D gene unclear. The sequencing sample was made of memory (CD45RA-) CD4+ T cells from blood. The TCR comes from a human donor in good health. CDR3 bases: TGCGCCAGCAGACACTCGAACACCGGGGAGCTGTTTTTT. As protein: CASRHSNTGELFF.